This record looks at one TCR beta chain sequence and its context. This entry comes from a study of blood T cell repertoires in COVID-19. Study as a whole: COVID-19 samples, acute and convalescent, were from the United States, Italy and Spain.

The CDR3 runs 15 residues. Germline V gene data show CDR1 as SEHNR and CDR2 as FQNEAQ (reference sequence). V lost 0 bases and J lost 3, with 12 bases in between. Under the authors' procedure: For nucleated cells, counts were estimated from reference gene primer amplification. Libraries were prepared by immunoSEQ multiplex PCR; TCRdb keeps only in-frame clonotypes and omits some of them. Clonal size and the V and J genes are those of that table, whereas D and trimming came from the DNA. The sample lists about 140,000 clones; about four fifths were seen once. The clonotype originates from a human donor in a cohort sampled during active COVID-19. Input material: peripheral blood. The gene calls are TRBV7-9 and TRBJ2-7, with TRBD1 as a possible D gene (5 bases). CDR3 protein: CASSLAFGHRYEQYF. The CDR3 bases are TGTGCCAGCAGCTTAGCGTTCGGACATCGCTACGAGCAGTACTTC.